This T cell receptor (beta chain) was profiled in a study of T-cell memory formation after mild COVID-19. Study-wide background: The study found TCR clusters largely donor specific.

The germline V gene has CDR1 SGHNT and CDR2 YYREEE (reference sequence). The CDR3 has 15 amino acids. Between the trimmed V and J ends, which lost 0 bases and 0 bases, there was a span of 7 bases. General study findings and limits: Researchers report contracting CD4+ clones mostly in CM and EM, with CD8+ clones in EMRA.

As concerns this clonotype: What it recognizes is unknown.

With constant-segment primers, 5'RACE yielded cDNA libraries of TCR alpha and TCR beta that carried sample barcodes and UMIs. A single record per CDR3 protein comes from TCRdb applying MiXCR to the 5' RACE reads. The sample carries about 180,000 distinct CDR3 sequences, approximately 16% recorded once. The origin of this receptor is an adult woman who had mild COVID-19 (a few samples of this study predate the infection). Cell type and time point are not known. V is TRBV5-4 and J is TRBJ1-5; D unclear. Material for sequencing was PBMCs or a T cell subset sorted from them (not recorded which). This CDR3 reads CASSLGAGSNQPQHF. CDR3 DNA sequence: TGTGCCAGCAGCTTGGGGGCGGGTAGCAATCAGCCCCAGCATTTT. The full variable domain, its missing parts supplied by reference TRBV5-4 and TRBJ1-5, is ETGVTQSPTHLIKTRGQQVTLRCSSQSGHNTVSWYQQALGQGPQFIFQYYREEENGRGNFPPRFSGLQFPNYSSELNVNALELDDSALYLCASSLGAGSNQPQHFGDGTRLSIL.